One sample yielded the 25 T cell receptor beta chains listed below, sequenced in a study of blood T cell repertoires in COVID-19. Assay: immunoSEQ multiplex PCR; the TCRdb copy retains only in-frame clones and omits some. Of 150,000 or so clones listed, approximately 81% were seen once; the top ten hold approximately 5.6%. Source material: PBMCs or T cells enriched from blood (not recorded which). Receptors were obtained from a woman in her thirties or forties with acute COVID-19.

This rearrangement joins TRBV11-3 to TRBJ2-4, with 7 bases matching TRBD2. Germline trimming cut 1 base from V and 13 bases from J; bases unmatched to any gene: 4. CDR1 SGHNT and CDR2 YENEEA come from the germline V gene. This CDR3 is 12 amino acids long. CDR3 region: CASSLGGGRQYF. For the CDR3, the DNA is TGTGCCAGCAGCTTAGGCGGGGGACGACAGTACTTC.

CDR3 nucleotides: TGCGCCACTCGTGGCCCTAGCGGCTCCTACGAGCAGTACTTC. Protein: CATRGPSGSYEQYF. This rearrangement joins TRBV10-2 to TRBJ2-7; the match to TRBD2 covers 7 bases. CDR1 is WSHSY, CDR2 SAAADI, per germline. The length of the CDR3 is 14 residues. V shed 10 bases and J 0 bases; nucleotides not matched to a gene: 9.

To note about this clone: The sample has other DNA sequences that encode this CDR3 too. This chain uses TRBV12-3 or TRBV12-4 with TRBJ2-2; D is uncertain. Trimming left V 0 bases short and J 8 bases short, with 4 bases between. The CDR3 runs to 12 residues. The CDR3 bases are TGTGCCAGCAGTTTAGCATCGGGGGAGCTGTTTTTT. This gives the protein CASSLASGELFF.

This chain joins TRBV7-2 and TRBJ1-1; D is undetermined. This CDR3 is built from 13 residues. V was clipped by 1 base and J by 8 bases, with 11 bases between them. CDR1 SGHTA and CDR2 FQGNSA come from the germline V gene. The CDR3 spells CASSLVGPTEAFF. Written as DNA, the CDR3 is TGTGCCAGCAGCTTAGTGGGCCCCACGGAAGCTTTCTTT.

This clone appeared a single time. V usage is TRBV30 and J usage is TRBJ2-3; 7 bases match TRBD1. After removal of 0 bases from V and 2 bases from J, the junction contained 5 bases not matched to a gene. The germline V gene encodes CDR1 GTSNPN and CDR2 SVGIG (reference sequence). The CDR3 is 15 amino acids. The DNA for the CDR3 is TGTGCCTGGAGTGTGACAGGGTATCCCACAGATACGCAGTATTTT. Translating it yields CAWSVTGYPTDTQYF.

This clone was detected only a few times. This chain links TRBV6-1 with TRBJ2-6; 7 bases are shared with TRBD2. The CDR3 sequence is 15 residues long. V lost 6 bases to trimming and J lost 2 bases; unmatched junction nucleotides: 4. Germline V CDR1 and CDR2: MNHNS, SASEGT. The DNA of the CDR3 is TGTGCCAGCAGCTTCGGGGGGACTGGGGCCAACGTCCTGACTTTC. It specifies CASSFGGTGANVLTF.

This sequence joins TRBV7-2 and TRBJ2-3; TRBD2 matches at 7 bases. The CDR3 sequence is 15 residues long. With V trimmed by 4 bases and J by 1 base, 5 bases remained unmatched. Germline V CDR1 and CDR2: SGHTA, FQGNSA. The CDR3 loop reads CASSSSGIRTDTQYF. CDR3 in DNA: TGTGCCAGCAGCTCCAGCGGGATACGCACAGATACGCAGTATTTT.

This clone is a singleton in its sample. V and J are TRBV11-3 and TRBJ2-2; 9 bases are shared with TRBD2. The CDR3 runs 15 residues. CDR1 and CDR2 from the germline V gene are SGHNT and YENEEA. The trim removed 5 bases at V and 2 bases at J, leaving 3 bases unmatched. The CDR3 reads CASSLAGTNTGELFF. The CDR3 region has the DNA TGTGCCAGCAGCCTAGCGGGAACCAACACCGGGGAGCTGTTTTTT.

V usage is TRBV7-9 and J usage is TRBJ1-2; D call uncertain. The CDR3 consists of 16 residues. V was shortened by 5 bases and J by 0 bases, with 16 bases between the two germline ends. Germline CDR1 reads SEHNR; CDR2 reads FQNEAQ (reference sequence). CDR3 amino acids: CASSRGIPSANYGYTF. The CDR3 DNA sequence: TGTGCCAGCAGCCGCGGTATCCCTTCAGCTAACTATGGCTACACCTTC.

The chain uses TRBV5-1 and TRBJ1-4, with TRBD1 identical over 7 bases. Looked up from germline, CDR1 is SGHRS and CDR2 is YFSETQ. Germline trimming cut 5 bases from V and 4 bases from J; bases unmatched to any gene: 8. The CDR3 extends over 15 amino acids. CDR3 sequence: CASRIDRAGNEKLFF. DNA for the CDR3: TGCGCCAGCAGAATCGACAGGGCGGGTAATGAAAAACTGTTTTTT.

This chain joins TRBV5-4 and TRBJ2-5; 7 positions agree with TRBD2. V dropped 2 bases and J dropped 5; count of bases not matched to a gene: 3. CDR1 is SGHNT and CDR2 is YYREEE in the germline V gene (reference sequence). The CDR3 has 13 residues. The CDR3 DNA sequence: TGTGCCAGCAGCTTTAAGGGAGGGGAGACCCAGTACTTC. Translation: CASSFKGGETQYF. Full variable domain (remainder filled in from reference TRBV5-4 and TRBJ2-5): ETGVTQSPTHLIKTRGQQVTLRCSSQSGHNTVSWYQQALGQGPQFIFQYYREEENGRGNFPPRFSGLQFPNYSSELNVNALELDDSALYLCASSFKGGETQYFGPGTRLLVL.

The chain uses TRBV5-8 and TRBJ1-1; D is perhaps TRBD1 (5 bases). There are 15 residues in the CDR3. The V gene lost 3 bases and the J gene lost 2 bases, with 14 bases spanning the gap. Per germline, CDR1 SGHTS and CDR2 YDEGEE. CDR3 amino acids: CASSWESTANTEAFF. CDR3 coding DNA: TGTGCCAGCAGCTGGGAATCGACAGCCAACACTGAAGCTTTCTTT.

V is TRBV6-1 and J is TRBJ1-3; 9 bases agree with TRBD1. CDR1 is MNHNS, CDR2 SASEGT, per germline. The CDR3 sequence is 16 residues long. V lost 3 bases to trimming and J lost 0 bases; unmatched junction nucleotides: 3. DNA for the CDR3: TGTGCCAGCAGTGAGGGACAGGGCAGCTCTGGAAACACCATATATTTT. As protein: CASSEGQGSSGNTIYF.

This clone was observed a handful of times. Within the sample, other DNA sequences also encode this same CDR3. CDR3 region: CASSEGRGFNQPQHF. In DNA, the CDR3 is TGTGCCAGCAGTGAAGGTCGGGGATTCAATCAGCCCCAGCATTTT. The V call is TRBV6-1, the J call TRBJ1-5; D unclear. Trimming removed 1 base at V and 3 bases at J, with 10 bases between. The CDR3 runs to 15 residues. Germline V gene data show CDR1 as MNHNS and CDR2 as SASEGT.

The genes are TRBV30 and TRBJ2-1, with 8 positions matching TRBD1. Trimming removed 0 bases from V and 7 bases from J; junction bases left unmatched: 2. The CDR3 consists of 13 residues. Germline V gene data show CDR1 as GTSNPN and CDR2 as SVGIG (reference sequence). The CDR3 here is CAWSVQGGNEQFF. CDR3 coding DNA: TGTGCCTGGAGTGTACAGGGGGGTAATGAGCAGTTCTTC.

This sequence joins TRBV6-1 and TRBJ1-2; TRBD1 aligns across 8 bases. CDR1 is MNHNS and CDR2 is SASEGT in the germline V gene. With 2 bases clipped from V and 2 bases from J, the junction kept 4 bases outside the gene matches. CDR3 length: 15 residues. The CDR3 is CASSEPRQGNYGYTF. The CDR3 nucleotides are TGTGCCAGCAGTGAACCCCGACAGGGGAACTATGGCTACACCTTC.

The gene calls are TRBV29-1 and TRBJ1-1; tentatively, D is TRBD1 (5 bases). The germline V gene has CDR1 SQVTM and CDR2 ANQGSEA. The CDR3 runs to 12 residues. With 4 bases removed from V and 1 base from J, the gap between germline ends came to 7 bases. In nucleotides, the CDR3 is TGCAGCGTTGTAAGGGGGAACACTGAAGCTTTCTTT. It is translated as CSVVRGNTEAFF.

The CDR3: CASSLTGEETQYF. The CDR3, as DNA: TGCGCCAGCAGCCTTACAGGGGAAGAGACCCAGTACTTC. The rearrangement uses TRBV5-1 and TRBJ2-5, with 7 bases fitting TRBD1. CDR1 is SGHRS and CDR2 is YFSETQ in the germline V gene. The CDR3 is made up of 13 amino acids. V lost 4 bases, J lost 3 bases, and 3 bases stayed unmatched. Drawing the rest from reference TRBV5-1 and TRBJ2-5, the complete variable domain is KAGVTQTPRYLIKTRGQQVTLSCSPISGHRSVSWYQQTPGQGLQFLFEYFSETQRNKGNFPGRFSGRQFSNSRSEMNVSTLELGDSALYLCASSLTGEETQYFGPGTRLLVL.

The V and J genes are TRBV6-5 and TRBJ1-1; D is perhaps TRBD1 (5 bases). This CDR3 is built from 13 residues. Trimming took 0 bases from V and 10 from J, leaving 12 bases between them. CDR1 MNHEY and CDR2 SVGAGI come from the germline V gene. The CDR3 DNA is TGTGCCAGCAGTTACTCGGGACTTAGGGTAGCTTTCTTT. Translated: CASSYSGLRVAFF.

The rearrangement joins TRBV1 to TRBJ2-7; TRBD2, the table's D call, was not compared with the DNA. TRBV1 is given as a pseudogene. The CDR3 loop spans 20 amino acids. The DNA of the CDR3 is TGCACCAGCAGCCAGGGCCCTAGGACTAGCGGGCCTACTCTCCTACACGAGCAGTACGTC. This sequence encodes CTSSQGPRTSGPTLLHEQYV.

The chain carries TRBV6-5 and TRBJ2-7; 7 positions agree with TRBD1. The CDR3 is made up of 11 amino acids. Looked up from germline, CDR1 is MNHEY and CDR2 is SVGAGI. The V segment lost 10 bases and the J segment 7 bases; nucleotides outside the gene matches: 7. CDR3 in amino acids: CATKQGREQYV. CDR3 in DNA: TGTGCCACCAAACAGGGGCGAGAGCAGTACGTC.

The CDR3 is CASSQVGRGKGNTIYF. The CDR3 DNA follows: TGCGCCAGCAGCCAAGTGGGCAGGGGGAAGGGAAACACCATATATTTT. The V call is TRBV4-1, the J call TRBJ1-3, with 7 bases that match TRBD1. CDR3 length: 16 residues. Unmatched junction bases numbered 7, after V lost 1 base and J lost 4 bases. Per the germline V gene, CDR1 is MGHRA and CDR2 is YSYEKL.

This chain uses TRBV11-3 with TRBJ1-3; D call uncertain. V lost 2 bases to trimming and J lost 3 bases, with 14 bases between them. This CDR3 has 16 amino acids. Germline-derived CDR1 and CDR2 are SGHNT and YENEEA. CDR3 nucleotide sequence: TGTGCCAGCAGCTTATTTACCCGGAGCCTTGGAAACACCATATATTTT. Translating it yields CASSLFTRSLGNTIYF.

This clone appeared a single time. The chain has TRBV12-3 or TRBV12-4 and TRBJ1-3; D not certain. The CDR3 totals 13 residues. V lost 10 bases and J lost 0, with 10 bases in between. The CDR3 DNA reads as TGTGCCACCCGCGTGAGCTCTGGAAACACCATATATTTT. Translating it yields CATRVSSGNTIYF.

The CDR3 DNA is TGTGCCAGCAGCCGCCTTCTTCAGGGAGGTCCCCAGCATTTT. Translated, it gives CASSRLLQGGPQHF. The chain recombines TRBV7-2 with TRBJ1-5; perhaps TRBD1 as D (5 bases). This CDR3 comprises 14 residues. CDR1 is SGHTA, CDR2 FQGNSA, per germline. V was shortened by 5 bases and J by 10 bases, with 18 bases between the two germline ends. The full variable domain, its missing parts supplied by reference TRBV7-2 and TRBJ1-5, is GAGVSQSPSNKVTEKGKDVELRCDPISGHTALYWYRQSLGQGLEFLIYFQGNSAPDKSGLPSDRFSAERTGGSVSTLTIQRTQQEDSAVYLCASSRLLQGGPQHFGDGTRLSIL.